The present T cell receptor beta chain was sequenced within a study of monozygotic twins with inflammatory bowel disease. General study findings and limits: There were differing immunosuppressive treatments, which may have added variability to patient repertoires.

cDNA was made in eight separate reactions per sample. The template switching step added UMIs that contained a 6-nucleotide sample barcode. TCRdb reprocessed the 5' RACE reads; each CDR3 protein has one entry and no DNA is given. The sample totals some 160,000 distinct CDR3 sequences. In the case of this clonotype: No antigen is known for it.

The CDR3 has 15 residues. The germline gives CDR1 LGHNA, CDR2 YSLEER. The draw for each donor consisted of a single 2.5 ml blood sample. The chain joins TRBV4-3 to TRBJ1-2; TCRdb reports TRBD1, a call that lacks DNA to check it against. The sample consisted of blood. The sequence was obtained from a human donor with ulcerative colitis or Crohn's disease, or a healthy co-twin of an affected twin (not recorded which). CDR3 region: CASSQAGQGAYGYTF.